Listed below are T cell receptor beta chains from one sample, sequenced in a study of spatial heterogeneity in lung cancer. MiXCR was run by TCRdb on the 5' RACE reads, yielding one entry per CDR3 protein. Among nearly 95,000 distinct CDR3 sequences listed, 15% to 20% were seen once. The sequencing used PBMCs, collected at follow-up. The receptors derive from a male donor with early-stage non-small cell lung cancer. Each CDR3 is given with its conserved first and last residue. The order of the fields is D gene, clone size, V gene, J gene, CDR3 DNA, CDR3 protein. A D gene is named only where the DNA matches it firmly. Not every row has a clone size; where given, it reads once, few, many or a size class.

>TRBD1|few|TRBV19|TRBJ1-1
TGTGCCAGTAGTAGATGGGACAGGGAAGCTGAAGCTTTCTTT
CASSRWDREAEAFF
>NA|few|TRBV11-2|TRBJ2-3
TGTGCCAGCGCAGGTCGATATATAAGCACAGATACGCAGTATTTT
CASAGRYISTDTQYF
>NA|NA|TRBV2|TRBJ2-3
TGTGCCAGCAGTGCGGGGGCAGATACGCAGTATTTT
CASSAGADTQYF
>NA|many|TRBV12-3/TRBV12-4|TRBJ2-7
TGTGCCAGCAGTTCCGAAGGCTACGAGCAGTACTTC
CASSSEGYEQYF
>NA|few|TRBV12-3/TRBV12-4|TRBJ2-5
TGTGCCAGCAGTTTAGGCGTGGAGACCCAGTACTTC
CASSLGVETQYF
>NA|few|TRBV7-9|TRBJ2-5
TGTGCCAGCAGCTCGGACCGGGACCCCCAACCCCAAGAGACCCAGTACTTC
CASSSDRDPQPQETQYF
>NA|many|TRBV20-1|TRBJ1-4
TGCAGTGCTACCTCCGGGACGCGGAGTGAAAAACTGTTTTTT
CSATSGTRSEKLFF
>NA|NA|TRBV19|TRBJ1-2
TGTGCCAGTTACGCACCGCAACGCGGAGGCTACACCTTC
CASYAPQRGGYTF
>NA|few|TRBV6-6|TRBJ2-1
TGTGCCAGCAGTCGTAAGGGAAATGAGCAGTTCTTC
CASSRKGNEQFF
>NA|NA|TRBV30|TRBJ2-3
TGTGCCTGGAACCCCGGGTCTAGCACAGATACGCAGTATTTT
CAWNPGSSTDTQYF
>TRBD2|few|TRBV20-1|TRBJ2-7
TGCAGTGCTAGCAGGAAGGTAGCGGGGCGGGTCGAGCAGTACTTC
CSASRKVAGRVEQYF
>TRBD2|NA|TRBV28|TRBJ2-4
TGTGCCAGCAGTTTGGGAGGGGATGCCAAAAACATTCAGTACTTC
CASSLGGDAKNIQYF
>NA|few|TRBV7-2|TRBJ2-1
TGTGCCAGCAGCTTAGGACAAGCTTACAATGAGCAGTTCTTC
CASSLGQAYNEQFF
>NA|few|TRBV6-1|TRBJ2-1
TGTGCCAGCAGTGCCTGGGACAAAGATAATGAGCAGTTCTTC
CASSAWDKDNEQFF
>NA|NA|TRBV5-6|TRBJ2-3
TGTGCCAGCAGCTCCCCTAACAGGGTTGTCACAGATACGCAGTATTTT
CASSSPNRVVTDTQYF
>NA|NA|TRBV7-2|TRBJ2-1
TGTGCCAGCAGCTTAAACAGGGAAAGTGAGCAGTTCTTC
CASSLNRESEQFF
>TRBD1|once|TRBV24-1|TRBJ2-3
TGTGCCACCAGTGACCCCCGGGACAGTAGCACAGATACGCAGTATTTT
CATSDPRDSSTDTQYF
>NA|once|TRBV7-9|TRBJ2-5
TGTGCCAGCAGCTTAGAGACAGGCGCGGAGACCCAGTACTTC
CASSLETGAETQYF
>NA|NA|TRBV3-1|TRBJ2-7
TGTGCCAGCAGCCAGACTAGATTCTTCGAGCAGTACTTC
CASSQTRFFEQYF